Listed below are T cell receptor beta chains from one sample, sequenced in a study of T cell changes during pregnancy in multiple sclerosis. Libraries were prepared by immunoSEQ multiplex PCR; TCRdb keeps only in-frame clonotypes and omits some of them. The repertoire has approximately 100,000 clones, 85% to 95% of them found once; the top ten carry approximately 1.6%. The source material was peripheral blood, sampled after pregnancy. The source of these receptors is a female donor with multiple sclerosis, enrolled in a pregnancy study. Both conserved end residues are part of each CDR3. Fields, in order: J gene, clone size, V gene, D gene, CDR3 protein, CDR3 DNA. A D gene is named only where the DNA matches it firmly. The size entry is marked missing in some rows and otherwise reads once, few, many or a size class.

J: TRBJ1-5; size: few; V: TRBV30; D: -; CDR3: CAWSVHEDIQPQHF; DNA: TGTGCCTGGAGCGTACATGAGGATATACAGCCCCAGCATTTT
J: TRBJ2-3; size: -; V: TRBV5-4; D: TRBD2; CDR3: CASSLTSGRGRTDTQYF; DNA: TGTGCCAGCAGCTTGACTAGCGGGAGAGGACGCACAGATACGCAGTATTTT
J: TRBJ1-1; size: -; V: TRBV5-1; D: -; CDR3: CASSSLPGGNTEAFF; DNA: TGCGCCAGCAGCTCGTTGCCCGGGGGGAACACTGAAGCTTTCTTT
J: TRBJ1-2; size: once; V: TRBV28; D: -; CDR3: CASSKPGLTGYGYTF; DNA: TGTGCCAGCAGTAAACCGGGACTTACCGGCTATGGCTACACCTTC
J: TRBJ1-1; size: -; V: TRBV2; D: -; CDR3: CASSQGQIEAFF; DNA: TGTGCCAGCAGCCAAGGACAGATTGAAGCTTTCTTT
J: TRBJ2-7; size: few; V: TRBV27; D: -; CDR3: CASSLRPRGYEQYF; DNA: TGTGCCAGCAGTTTGCGTCCCAGGGGTTACGAGCAGTACTTC
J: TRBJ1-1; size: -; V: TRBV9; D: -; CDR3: CASSVAGTEAFF; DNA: TGTGCCAGCAGCGTAGCAGGAACTGAAGCTTTCTTT
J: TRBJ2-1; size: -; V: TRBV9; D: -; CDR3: CASSPTRGSSYNEQFF; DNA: TGTGCCAGCAGCCCCACACGGGGTAGCTCCTACAATGAGCAGTTCTTC
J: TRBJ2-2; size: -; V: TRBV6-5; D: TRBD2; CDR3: CASSYSASGSTGELFF; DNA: TGTGCCAGCAGTTACTCGGCTAGCGGGAGTACCGGGGAGCTGTTTTTT
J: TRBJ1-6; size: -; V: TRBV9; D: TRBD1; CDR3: CASSAAGGNSPLHF; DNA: TGTGCCAGCAGCGCTGCAGGGGGTAATTCACCCCTCCACTTT
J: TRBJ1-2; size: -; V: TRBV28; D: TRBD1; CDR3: CASSPDREYGYTF; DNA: TGTGCCAGCAGTCCGGACAGGGAGTATGGCTACACCTTC
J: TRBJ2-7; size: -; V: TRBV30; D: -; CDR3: CAWSGSYEQYF; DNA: TGTGCCTGGTCGGGCTCCTACGAGCAGTACTTC
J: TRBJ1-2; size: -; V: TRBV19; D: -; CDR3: CASRSPGRGYGYTF; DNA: TGTGCCAGTAGATCCCCTGGCAGGGGTTATGGCTACACCTTC
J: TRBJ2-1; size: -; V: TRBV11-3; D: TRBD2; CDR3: CASSLVSGGPNEQFF; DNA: TGTGCCAGCAGCTTAGTAAGCGGGGGGCCCAATGAGCAGTTCTTC
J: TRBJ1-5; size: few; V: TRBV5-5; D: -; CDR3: CASSLTGSLSNQPQHF; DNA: TGTGCCAGCAGCTTGACGGGGAGTCTTAGCAATCAGCCCCAGCATTTT
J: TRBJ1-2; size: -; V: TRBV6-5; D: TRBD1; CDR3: CASNGVAGGGYTF; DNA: TGTGCCAGTAACGGGGTCGCAGGGGGAGGCTACACCTTC
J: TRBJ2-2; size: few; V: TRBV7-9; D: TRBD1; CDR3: CASSPGTGDTGELFF; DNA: TGTGCCAGCAGCCCGGGGACAGGGGACACCGGGGAGCTGTTTTTT
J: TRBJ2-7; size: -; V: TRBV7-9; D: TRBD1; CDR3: CASSMVSGQGPYEQYF; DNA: TGTGCCAGCAGCATGGTGTCGGGACAGGGGCCCTACGAGCAGTACTTC
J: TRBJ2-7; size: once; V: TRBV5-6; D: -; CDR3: CASSLYLRQGNLYEQYF; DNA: TGTGCCAGCAGCTTGTATCTCCGGCAGGGGAACTTATACGAGCAGTACTTC
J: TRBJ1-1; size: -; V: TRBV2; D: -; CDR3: CASNRKLPNTEAFF; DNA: TGTGCCAGCAACAGAAAATTACCGAACACTGAAGCTTTCTTT
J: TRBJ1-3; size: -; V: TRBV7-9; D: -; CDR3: CASSFSGAENTIYF; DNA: TGTGCCAGCAGCTTTAGTGGGGCCGAAAACACCATATATTTT
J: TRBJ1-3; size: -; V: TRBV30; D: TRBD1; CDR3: CAWKGHQGALGNTIYF; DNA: TGTGCCTGGAAAGGGCATCAGGGGGCGCTTGGAAACACCATATATTTT
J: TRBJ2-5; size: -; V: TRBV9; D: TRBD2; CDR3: CASSVGLAGPPFQETQYF; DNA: TGTGCCAGCAGCGTAGGACTAGCGGGACCTCCCTTCCAAGAGACCCAGTACTTC
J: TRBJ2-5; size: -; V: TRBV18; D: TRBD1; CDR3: CASSPDREETQYF; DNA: TGTGCCAGCTCGCCGGACAGGGAAGAGACCCAGTACTTC
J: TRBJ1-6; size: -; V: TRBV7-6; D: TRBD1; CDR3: CASRVRGSWGQGTNSPLHF; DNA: TGTGCCAGCAGAGTTAGGGGCTCGTGGGGACAGGGCACCAATTCACCCCTCCACTTT
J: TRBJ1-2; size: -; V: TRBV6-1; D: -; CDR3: CASAGTPGSNYGYTF; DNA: TGTGCCAGCGCCGGGACACCAGGATCTAACTATGGCTACACCTTC
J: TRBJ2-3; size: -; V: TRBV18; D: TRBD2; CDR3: CASSPALAGGDTQYF; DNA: TGTGCCAGCTCACCGGCTCTAGCGGGAGGAGATACGCAGTATTTT
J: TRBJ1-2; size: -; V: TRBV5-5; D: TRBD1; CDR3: CASSPGQGRAYGYTF; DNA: TGTGCCAGCAGCCCCGGACAGGGCCGGGCCTATGGCTACACCTTC
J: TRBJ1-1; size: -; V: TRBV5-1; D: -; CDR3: CASSLALGVTVGTEAFF; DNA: TGCGCCAGCAGCTTGGCTCTAGGGGTAACTGTAGGGACTGAAGCTTTCTTT
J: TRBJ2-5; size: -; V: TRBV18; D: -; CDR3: CASSPSRRETQYF; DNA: TGTGCCAGCTCCCCCTCTAGGAGAGAGACCCAGTACTTC
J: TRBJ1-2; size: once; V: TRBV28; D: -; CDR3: CASSSISGVPYGYTF; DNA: TGTGCCAGCAGTTCCATCTCCGGGGTTCCGTATGGCTACACCTTC
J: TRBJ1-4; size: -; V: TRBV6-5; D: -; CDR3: CASSSGGGGEKLFF; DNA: TGTGCCAGCAGTTCCGGGGGTGGAGGTGAAAAACTGTTTTTT
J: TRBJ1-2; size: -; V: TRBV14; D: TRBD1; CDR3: CASSQWDRGVLGGYTF; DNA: TGTGCCAGCAGCCAATGGGACAGGGGAGTACTTGGCGGCTACACCTTC
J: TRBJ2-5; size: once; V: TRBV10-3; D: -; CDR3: CAISDLGGRRETQYF; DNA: TGTGCCATCAGTGATCTAGGGGGAAGGAGGGAGACCCAGTACTTC
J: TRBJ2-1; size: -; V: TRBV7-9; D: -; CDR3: CASSYSAWENEQFF; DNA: TGTGCCAGCAGCTACAGCGCGTGGGAGAATGAGCAGTTCTTC
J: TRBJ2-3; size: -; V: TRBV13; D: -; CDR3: CASSHRRLDTQYF; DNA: TGTGCCAGCAGCCACAGGCGGCTGGATACGCAGTATTTT
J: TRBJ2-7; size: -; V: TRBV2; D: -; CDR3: CASKENSYEQYF; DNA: TGTGCCAGCAAGGAGAACTCCTACGAGCAGTACTTC
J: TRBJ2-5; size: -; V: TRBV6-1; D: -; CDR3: CASSVTGSQETQYF; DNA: TGTGCCAGCAGTGTAACAGGGAGCCAAGAGACCCAGTACTTC
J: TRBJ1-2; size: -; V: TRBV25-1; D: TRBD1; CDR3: CASSVDRARGYTF; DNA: TGTGCCAGCAGTGTCGACAGGGCCCGTGGCTACACCTTC
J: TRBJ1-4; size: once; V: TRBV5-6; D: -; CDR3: CASSLRSGTNEKLFF; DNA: TGTGCCAGCAGCTTGAGGAGCGGGACTAATGAAAAACTGTTTTTT
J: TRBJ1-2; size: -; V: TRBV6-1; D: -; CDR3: CASSRGGYTF; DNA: TGTGCCAGCAGTAGGGGGGGCTACACCTTC
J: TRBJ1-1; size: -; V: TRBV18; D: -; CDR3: CASSPPTGGDTEAFF; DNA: TGTGCCAGCTCACCACCAACGGGGGGAGACACTGAAGCTTTCTTT
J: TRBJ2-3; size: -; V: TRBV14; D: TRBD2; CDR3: CASSQELAGEGDTQYF; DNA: TGTGCCAGCAGCCAGGAACTAGCGGGGGAGGGAGATACGCAGTATTTT
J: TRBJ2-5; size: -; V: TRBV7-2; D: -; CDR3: CASNRNLGRGTQYF; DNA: TGTGCCAGCAACCGGAACCTAGGCAGAGGGACCCAGTACTTC
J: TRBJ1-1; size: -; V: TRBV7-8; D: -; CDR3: CATTTAGEAFF; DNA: TGTGCCACTACCACGGCAGGAGAAGCTTTCTTT
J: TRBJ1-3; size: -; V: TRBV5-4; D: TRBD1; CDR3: CASSLAGQGSGNTIYF; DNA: TGTGCCAGCAGCTTGGCGGGACAGGGCTCCGGAAACACCATATATTTT
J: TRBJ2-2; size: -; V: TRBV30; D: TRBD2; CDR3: CAWTPGLAGALGTGELFF; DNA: TGTGCCTGGACCCCCGGACTAGCGGGAGCACTGGGCACCGGGGAGCTGTTTTTT
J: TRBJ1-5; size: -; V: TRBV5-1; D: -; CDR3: CASSLGGLSNQPQHF; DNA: TGCGCCAGCAGCTTGGGAGGCCTTAGCAATCAGCCCCAGCATTTT
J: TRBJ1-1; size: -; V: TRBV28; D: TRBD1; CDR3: CASSTRQGWTEAFF; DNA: TGTGCCAGCAGCACTAGACAGGGTTGGACTGAAGCTTTCTTT
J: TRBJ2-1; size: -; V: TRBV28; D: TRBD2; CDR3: CASSYSGSDEQFF; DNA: TGTGCCAGCAGCTATAGCGGGAGCGATGAGCAGTTCTTC
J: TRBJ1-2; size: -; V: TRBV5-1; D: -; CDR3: CASRGQAEGYYGYTF; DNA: TGCGCCAGCAGGGGCCAAGCGGAGGGGTACTATGGCTACACCTTC
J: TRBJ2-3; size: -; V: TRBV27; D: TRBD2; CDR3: CASSYRLAGVGDTQYF; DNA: TGTGCCAGCAGTTACCGACTAGCGGGGGTGGGAGATACGCAGTATTTT
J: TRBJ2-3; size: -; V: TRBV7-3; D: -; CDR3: CASSFSHTGSTDTQYF; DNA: TGTGCCAGCAGCTTTTCGCATACAGGGAGCACAGATACGCAGTATTTT
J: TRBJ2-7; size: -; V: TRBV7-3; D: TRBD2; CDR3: CASSLLVAGVGEQYF; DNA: TGTGCCAGCAGCTTATTGGTAGCGGGAGTTGGTGAGCAGTACTTC
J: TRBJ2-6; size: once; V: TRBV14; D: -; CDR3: CASSQSRDLQSGANVLTF; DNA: TGTGCCAGCAGCCAATCGAGGGATCTGCAGTCTGGGGCCAACGTCCTGACTTTC